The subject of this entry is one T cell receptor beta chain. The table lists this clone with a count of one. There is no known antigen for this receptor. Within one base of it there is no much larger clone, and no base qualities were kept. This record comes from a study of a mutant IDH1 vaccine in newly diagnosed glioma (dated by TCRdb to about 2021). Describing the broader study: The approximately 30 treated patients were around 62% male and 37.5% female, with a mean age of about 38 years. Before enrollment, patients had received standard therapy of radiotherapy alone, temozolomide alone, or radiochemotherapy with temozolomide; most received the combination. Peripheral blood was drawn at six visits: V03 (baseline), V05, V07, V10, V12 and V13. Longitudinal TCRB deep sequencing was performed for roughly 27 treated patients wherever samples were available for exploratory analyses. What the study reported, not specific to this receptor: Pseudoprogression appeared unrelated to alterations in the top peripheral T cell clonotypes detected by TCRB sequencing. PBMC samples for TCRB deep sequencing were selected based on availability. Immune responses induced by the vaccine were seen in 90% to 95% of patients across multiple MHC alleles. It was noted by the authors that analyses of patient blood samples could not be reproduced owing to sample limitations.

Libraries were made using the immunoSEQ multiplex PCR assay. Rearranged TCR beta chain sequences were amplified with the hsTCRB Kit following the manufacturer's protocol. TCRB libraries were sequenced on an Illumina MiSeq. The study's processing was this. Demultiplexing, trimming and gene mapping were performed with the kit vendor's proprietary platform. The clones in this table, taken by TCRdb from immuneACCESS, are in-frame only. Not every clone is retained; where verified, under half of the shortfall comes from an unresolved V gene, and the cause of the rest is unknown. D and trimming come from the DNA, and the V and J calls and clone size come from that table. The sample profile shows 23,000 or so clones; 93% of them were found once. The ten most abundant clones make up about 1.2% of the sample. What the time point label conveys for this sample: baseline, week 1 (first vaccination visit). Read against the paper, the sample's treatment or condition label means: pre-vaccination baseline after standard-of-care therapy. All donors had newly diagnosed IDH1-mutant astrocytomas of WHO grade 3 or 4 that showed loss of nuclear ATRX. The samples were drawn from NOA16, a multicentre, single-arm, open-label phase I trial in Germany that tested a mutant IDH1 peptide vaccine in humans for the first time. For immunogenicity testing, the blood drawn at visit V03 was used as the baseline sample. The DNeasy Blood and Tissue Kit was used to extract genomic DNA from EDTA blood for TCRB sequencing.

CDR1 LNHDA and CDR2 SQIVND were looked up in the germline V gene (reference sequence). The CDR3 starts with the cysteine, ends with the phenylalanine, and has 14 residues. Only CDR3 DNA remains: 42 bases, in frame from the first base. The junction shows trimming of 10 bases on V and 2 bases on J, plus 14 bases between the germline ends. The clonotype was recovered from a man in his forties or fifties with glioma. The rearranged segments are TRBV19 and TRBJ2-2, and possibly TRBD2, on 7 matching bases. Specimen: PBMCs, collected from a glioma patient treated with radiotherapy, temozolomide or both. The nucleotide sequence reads TGTGCCACCCGAGCGGGACAAAACACCGGGGAGCTGTTTTTT. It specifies CATRAGQNTGELFF.